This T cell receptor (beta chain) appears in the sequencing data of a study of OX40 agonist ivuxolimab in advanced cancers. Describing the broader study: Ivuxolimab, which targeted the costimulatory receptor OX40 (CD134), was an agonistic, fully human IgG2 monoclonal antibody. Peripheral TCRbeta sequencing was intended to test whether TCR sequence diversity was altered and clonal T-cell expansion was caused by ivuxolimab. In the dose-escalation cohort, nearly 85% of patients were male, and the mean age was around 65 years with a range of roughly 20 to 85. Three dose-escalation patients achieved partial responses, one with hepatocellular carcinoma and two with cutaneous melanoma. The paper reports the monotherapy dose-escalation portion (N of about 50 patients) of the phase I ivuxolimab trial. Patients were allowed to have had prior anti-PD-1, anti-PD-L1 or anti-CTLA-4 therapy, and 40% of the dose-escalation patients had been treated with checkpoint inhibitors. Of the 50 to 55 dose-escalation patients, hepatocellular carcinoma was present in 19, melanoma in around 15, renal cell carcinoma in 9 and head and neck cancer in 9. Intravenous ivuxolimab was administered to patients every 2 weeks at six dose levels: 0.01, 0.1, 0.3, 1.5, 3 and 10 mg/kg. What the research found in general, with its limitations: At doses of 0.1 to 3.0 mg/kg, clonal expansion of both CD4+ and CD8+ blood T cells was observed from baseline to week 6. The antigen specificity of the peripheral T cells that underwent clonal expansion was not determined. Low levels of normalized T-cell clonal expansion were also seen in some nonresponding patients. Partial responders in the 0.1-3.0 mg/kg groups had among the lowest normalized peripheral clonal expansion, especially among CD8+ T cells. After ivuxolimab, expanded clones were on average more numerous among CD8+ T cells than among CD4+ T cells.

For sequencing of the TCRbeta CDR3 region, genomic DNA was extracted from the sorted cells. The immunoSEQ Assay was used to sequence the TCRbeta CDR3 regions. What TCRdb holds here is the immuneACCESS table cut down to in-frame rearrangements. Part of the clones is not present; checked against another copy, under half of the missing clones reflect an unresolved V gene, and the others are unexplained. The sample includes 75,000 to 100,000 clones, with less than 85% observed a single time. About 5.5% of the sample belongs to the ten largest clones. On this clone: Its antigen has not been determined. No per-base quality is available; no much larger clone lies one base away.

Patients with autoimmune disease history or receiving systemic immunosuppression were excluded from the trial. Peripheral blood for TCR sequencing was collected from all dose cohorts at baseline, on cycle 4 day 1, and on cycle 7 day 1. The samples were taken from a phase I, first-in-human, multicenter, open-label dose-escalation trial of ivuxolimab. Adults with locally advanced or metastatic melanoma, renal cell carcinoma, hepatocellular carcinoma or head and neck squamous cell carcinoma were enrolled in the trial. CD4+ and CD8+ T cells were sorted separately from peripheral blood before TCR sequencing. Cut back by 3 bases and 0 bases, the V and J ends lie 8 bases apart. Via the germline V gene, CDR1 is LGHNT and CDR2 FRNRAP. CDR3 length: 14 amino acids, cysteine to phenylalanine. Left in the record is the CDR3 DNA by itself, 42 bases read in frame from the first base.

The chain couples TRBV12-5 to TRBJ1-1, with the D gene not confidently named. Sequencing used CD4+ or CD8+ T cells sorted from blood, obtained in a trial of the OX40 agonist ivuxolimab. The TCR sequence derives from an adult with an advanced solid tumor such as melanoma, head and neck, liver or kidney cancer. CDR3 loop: CASGFPGMNTEAFF. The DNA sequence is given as TGTGCTAGTGGTTTCCCGGGCATGAACACTGAAGCTTTCTTT.